This TCR beta chain was captured by sequencing in a study of vaccination effects on CD4 cells after COVID-19. Study-level information: For each well, about 1.8 million PBMC were cultured with 10 IU/ml IL-2 and 8 to 10 ug/ml peptides. General study points: Convalescent patients in the study were few, and early post-infection timepoints were absent.

CDR3 length: 17 residues. V lost 4 bases and J lost 0, with 16 bases in between. Germline CDR1 is SGHDN and CDR2 is FVKESK. Between days 9 and 11 of culture, CD4+ T cells were separated out. Participants received two doses of either the BNT162b2 or mRNA-1273 vaccine. Absence of prior SARS-CoV-2 infection characterized the vaccine recipients, who showed negative nucleocapsid antibodies. Fresh IL-2-containing medium replaced half the medium on days 3 and 7. This clone showed up just a few times. What it binds is unknown. The protocol was immunoSEQ multiplex PCR, while the TCRdb copy is restricted to in-frame clones and leaves out a portion. Among approximately 47,000 clones listed, roughly three quarters were seen once.

J is TRBJ2-1 and V is TRBV14; D is undetermined. The source was CD4+ T cells from PBMCs cultured without peptide, collected after COVID-19 vaccination. This TCR derives from a human donor who received a COVID-19 vaccine. DNA for the CDR3: TGTGCCAGCAGCCCCCGACGCAGTCTAAGCTCCTACAATGAGCAGTTCTTC. Amino acids: CASSPRRSLSSYNEQFF.